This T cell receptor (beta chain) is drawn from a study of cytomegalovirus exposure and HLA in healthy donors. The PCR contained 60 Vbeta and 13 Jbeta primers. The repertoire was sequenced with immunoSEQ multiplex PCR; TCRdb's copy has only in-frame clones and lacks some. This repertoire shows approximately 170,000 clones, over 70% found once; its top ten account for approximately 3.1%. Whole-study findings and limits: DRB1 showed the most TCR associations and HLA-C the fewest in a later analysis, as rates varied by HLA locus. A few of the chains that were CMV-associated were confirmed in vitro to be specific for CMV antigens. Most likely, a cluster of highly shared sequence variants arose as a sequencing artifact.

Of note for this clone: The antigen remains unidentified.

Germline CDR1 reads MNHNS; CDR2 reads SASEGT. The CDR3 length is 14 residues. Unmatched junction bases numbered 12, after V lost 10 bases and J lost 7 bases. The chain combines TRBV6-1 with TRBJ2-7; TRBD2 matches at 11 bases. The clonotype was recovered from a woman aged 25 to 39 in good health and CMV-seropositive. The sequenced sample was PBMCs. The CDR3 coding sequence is TGTGCCACCTCATTACTAGCGGGAGTAGGGGAGCAGTACTTC. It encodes CATSLLAGVGEQYF.